The 15 T cell receptor beta chains reported below all come from one sample, sequenced in a study of post-analysis software for immune sequencing data (dated by TCRdb to between 2014 and 2016). Library prep was done by PCR. The instrument given in TCRdb is Illumina HiSeq 2500. To reduce PCR and sequencing biases, unique molecular identifiers were incorporated into the TCR beta cDNA libraries. Using fastp trimming at Q25 and MiXCR clonotype assembly, TCRdb reanalyzed the public sequencing data and kept in-frame beta chains. Entries that share a CDR3 protein sequence are merged under the most common genes and DNA. This sample is represented by 380,000 or so distinct CDR3 sequences; 30% to 45% of them were singletons. Jointly, the top ten make up about an eighth of the sample. Study-level results and caveats: About five TRBV segments, including TRBV5-6, TRBV5-1 and TRBV20-1, were significantly more frequent in patients than controls.

These receptors' targets are unknown. Sample: blood. The receptors here all came from a girl under 18 with multiple sclerosis.

This clonotype has a handful of counts. This chain connects TRBV20-1 to TRBJ2-7, with D perhaps given as TRBD1 or TRBD2 (5 bases each). The germline V gene has CDR1 DFQATT and CDR2 SNEGSKA (reference sequence). Trimming removed 0 bases at V and 1 base at J, with 16 bases between. This CDR3 contains 16 residues. The CDR3 nucleotides are TGCAGTGCTAGAGATGGGGGTATAGGGGAGTCCTACGAGCAGTACTTC. Translated, it gives CSARDGGIGESYEQYF.

This clonotype was seen more than once but under ten times. This chain uses TRBV25-1 with TRBJ2-1; TRBD1 agrees at 7 bases. The CDR3 has 14 amino acids. CDR1 and CDR2 (germline): MGHDK, SYGVNS. The ends lost 9 bases at V and 6 bases at J; junction bases unmatched: 11. The CDR3 is CASSTGDGPNEQFF. CDR3 DNA: TGTGCCAGTTCTACAGGGGACGGGCCCAATGAGCAGTTCTTC.

The sample holds many counts of this clonotype. CDR3 coding DNA: TGTGCCAGCAGAATGAGAGGAGGGGGGACGCTTGAGGGCTACACCTTC. The encoded protein is CASRMRGGGTLEGYTF. The rearrangement joins TRBV27 to TRBJ1-2; possibly TRBD1 for D (6 bases). Looked up from germline, CDR1 is MNHEY and CDR2 is SMNVEV (reference sequence). With 6 bases removed from V and 8 bases from J, the gap between germline ends came to 25 bases. There are 16 residues in the CDR3.

The CDR3: CSGFVPGSTDTQYF. In nucleotides, the CDR3 is TGCAGTGGTTTTGTTCCGGGGAGCACAGATACGCAGTATTTT. The rearrangement links TRBV20-1 to TRBJ2-3, with D maybe TRBD2 (5 bases). Germline lookup yields CDR1 DFQATT and CDR2 SNEGSKA (reference sequence). V lost 7 bases, J lost 0 bases, and 14 bases lay in between. The CDR3 has 14 residues.

Only a few counts were recorded for this clonotype. The CDR3 reads CASSPFGDIQETQYF. CDR3 in DNA: TGTGCCAGCTCACCGTTCGGGGATATCCAAGAGACCCAGTACTTC. V gene TRBV18 combines with J gene TRBJ2-5, with a possible D match to TRBD2 (5 bases). V was clipped by 3 bases and J by 1 base, with 12 bases between them. Germline V gene sequence: CDR1 KGHSH, CDR2 LQKENI. The CDR3 loop spans 15 amino acids.

There are many counts of this clonotype. The chain is built from TRBV6-5 and TRBJ1-2, with 7 bases aligning to TRBD1. There are 14 residues in the CDR3. V gave up 4 bases and J gave up 4 bases; unmatched junction bases: 6. Germline V gives CDR1 MNHEY, CDR2 SVGAGI. CDR3 DNA: TGTGCCAGCAGTTCCCCGGGACAGAGCTATGGCTACACCTTC. It is translated as CASSSPGQSYGYTF.

The rearrangement uses TRBV7-6 and TRBJ2-2, with D maybe TRBD2 (5 bases). V lost 10 bases to trimming and J lost 7 bases, with 13 bases between them. This CDR3 has 12 amino acids. From germline, CDR1 is SGHVS and CDR2 FNYEAQ. CDR3 residues: CATSWESGELFF. The CDR3, as DNA: TGTGCCACCAGTTGGGAGAGCGGGGAGCTGTTTTTT.

V is TRBV3-1 and J is TRBJ2-1, with 7 positions matching TRBD2. This CDR3 is built from 14 residues. Trimming took 4 bases from V and 6 from J; bases not matched to a gene: 6. The germline gives CDR1 LGHDT, CDR2 YNNKEL (reference sequence). DNA of the CDR3: TGTGCCAGCAGCCGCGGGGGACGGGGCAATGAGCAGTTCTTC. This encodes CASSRGGRGNEQFF.

There are a few counts of this clonotype. The chain links TRBV3-1 to TRBJ1-5; TRBD1 matches at 7 bases. The CDR3 totals 15 residues. V gave up 0 bases and J gave up 7 bases; unmatched junction bases: 6. Germline CDR1 and CDR2: LGHDT and YNNKEL (reference sequence). The CDR3, as DNA: TGTGCCAGCAGCCAAGACTGGCAGGGGGGACAGCCCCAGCATTTT. The encoded protein is CASSQDWQGGQPQHF.

This clonotype was found a few times. DNA for the CDR3: TGTGCCAGCAGTGAATTCGGGGGCAATCAGCCCCAGCATTTT. Amino acids: CASSEFGGNQPQHF. This chain joins TRBV6-1 and TRBJ1-5; no firm D call. The germline V and J ends were trimmed by 2 bases and 2 bases, with 7 bases remaining between them. The germline V gene encodes CDR1 MNHNS and CDR2 SASEGT. The CDR3 sequence is 14 residues long.

In its sample, this clonotype was seen a few times. The chain employs TRBV9 and TRBJ1-5; tentative D call: TRBD1 (6 bases). V was trimmed by 0 bases and J by 6 bases, leaving 10 bases between them. The CDR3 runs 14 residues. The germline gives CDR1 SGDLS, CDR2 YYNGEE. CDR3 sequence reads: CASSVGGASQPQHF. The CDR3 coding sequence is TGTGCCAGCAGCGTAGGGGGGGCGAGTCAGCCCCAGCATTTT.

The CDR3 sequence: CASTGGLAGTYEQYF. CDR3 DNA sequence: TGTGCCAGCACCGGGGGACTAGCGGGGACTTACGAGCAGTACTTC. The chain has TRBV7-9 and TRBJ2-7; 13 nucleotides agree with TRBD2. V lost 7 bases to trimming and J lost 4 bases; unmatched junction nucleotides: 7. Germline CDR1 and CDR2: SEHNR and FQNEAQ (reference sequence). The CDR3 covers 15 residues. The whole variable domain, remainder taken from reference TRBV7-9 and TRBJ2-7, is DTGVSQNPRHKITKRGQNVTFRCDPISEHNRLYWYRQTLGQGPEFLTYFQNEAQLEKSRLLSDRFSAERPKGSFSTLEIQRTEQGDSAMYLCASTGGLAGTYEQYFGPGTRLTVT.

The genes are TRBV20-1 and TRBJ2-1, with 11 bases that match TRBD2. The junction had 5 bases not matched to a gene; V was cut back by 6 bases and J by 1 base. The CDR3 sequence is 15 residues long. The germline CDR1 and CDR2 sequences are DFQATT and SNEGSKA (reference sequence). The CDR3 DNA is TGCAGTGCCGGACTAGCGGGTTCATCCTACAATGAGCAGTTCTTC. It translates to CSAGLAGSSYNEQFF.

This clonotype was observed a few times. V is TRBV29-1 and J is TRBJ2-7, with 7 bases that match TRBD1. This CDR3 contains 15 residues. CDR1 and CDR2 from the germline V gene are SQVTM and ANQGSEA. Losses at the gene ends were 6 bases for V and 0 bases for J; bases not matched to a gene: 11. The CDR3 nucleotides are TGCAGCGTGGGTAGGGACAGCTTATTCTCCTACGAGCAGTACTTC. Protein: CSVGRDSLFSYEQYF.

In nucleotides, the CDR3 is TGTGCCAGCAGCTTGGGGACAATTCTAGGAAATCAGCCCCAGCATTTT. Amino acids: CASSLGTILGNQPQHF. V usage is TRBV7-9 and J usage is TRBJ1-5; a possible D gene is TRBD1 (6 bases). Deletions cut 3 bases from V and 4 bases from J, with 16 bases between. CDR3 length: 16 residues. CDR1 is SEHNR, CDR2 FQNEAQ, per germline (reference sequence).